Listed below are T cell receptor beta chains from one sample, sequenced in a study of T cell repertoires in cytomegalovirus infection. MiXCR, run by TCRdb on the reads, gives a single entry per CDR3 protein. Of about 490,000 distinct CDR3 sequences listed, 16% are singletons. Input material: CD8+ T cells from PBMCs. These receptors were obtained from a human donor in good health (CMV status not recorded). Some clones in this sample may be carry-over from other donors' samples. The CDR3 runs from the conserved cysteine through the conserved F or W. Fields, in order: J gene, D gene, V gene, CDR3 protein. The D gene is left open where the match is weak.

j_call: TRBJ1-2; d_call: TRBD1; v_call: TRBV7-9; cdr3_aa: CASSLELEGARLDGYTF
j_call: TRBJ1-5; d_call: TRBD1; v_call: TRBV2; cdr3_aa: CASSEAHRGNQPQHF
j_call: TRBJ1-1; d_call: TRBD1; v_call: TRBV25-1; cdr3_aa: CASRSLGTATEAFF
j_call: TRBJ2-7; d_call: -; v_call: TRBV12-5; cdr3_aa: CASGPGGLVDEQYF
j_call: TRBJ2-1; d_call: TRBD2; v_call: TRBV2; cdr3_aa: CASPAWTSGGRDEQFF
j_call: TRBJ1-1; d_call: -; v_call: TRBV14; cdr3_aa: CASSQWGNTEAFF
j_call: TRBJ2-1; d_call: -; v_call: TRBV12-5; cdr3_aa: CASGGGNEQFF
j_call: TRBJ1-3; d_call: TRBD1; v_call: TRBV12-3/TRBV12-4; cdr3_aa: CASSPSGTDTRGNTIYF
j_call: TRBJ2-7; d_call: -; v_call: TRBV7-2; cdr3_aa: CASSLLSAWDYEQYF
j_call: TRBJ2-3; d_call: -; v_call: TRBV7-3; cdr3_aa: CASSPGAGSTDTQYF
j_call: TRBJ2-5; d_call: TRBD2; v_call: TRBV19; cdr3_aa: CASSIGGGSQETQYF
j_call: TRBJ2-3; d_call: TRBD1; v_call: TRBV7-9; cdr3_aa: CASSYGQGTLEDTQYF
j_call: TRBJ2-5; d_call: -; v_call: TRBV6-1; cdr3_aa: CASSSAFQETQYF
j_call: TRBJ1-3; d_call: -; v_call: TRBV12-3/TRBV12-4; cdr3_aa: CASRDLRGPRNTIYF
j_call: TRBJ2-5; d_call: -; v_call: TRBV28; cdr3_aa: CASAKKSEYSVRETQYF
j_call: TRBJ2-1; d_call: -; v_call: TRBV7-3; cdr3_aa: CASSLYAGQEQFF
j_call: TRBJ1-4; d_call: TRBD1; v_call: TRBV28; cdr3_aa: CASSPPQGAGEKLFF
j_call: TRBJ1-4; d_call: TRBD1; v_call: TRBV27; cdr3_aa: CASSLEQGDEKLFF
j_call: TRBJ2-1; d_call: -; v_call: TRBV9; cdr3_aa: CASSVGQNNYNEQFF
j_call: TRBJ2-3; d_call: -; v_call: TRBV19; cdr3_aa: CASSIETAPVDTQYF
j_call: TRBJ2-5; d_call: -; v_call: TRBV13; cdr3_aa: CASSPPLRIQETQYF
j_call: TRBJ2-2; d_call: TRBD2; v_call: TRBV7-9; cdr3_aa: CASSPRTSGTHTGELFF
j_call: TRBJ2-5; d_call: -; v_call: TRBV24-1; cdr3_aa: CATRAALDEETQYF
j_call: TRBJ2-3; d_call: TRBD2; v_call: TRBV20-1; cdr3_aa: CSARDLRTSGSTDTQYF
j_call: TRBJ2-1; d_call: -; v_call: TRBV6-2/TRBV6-3; cdr3_aa: CASRTGREQFF
j_call: TRBJ1-1; d_call: -; v_call: TRBV4-1; cdr3_aa: CASSLRRDTEAFF
j_call: TRBJ2-5; d_call: TRBD2; v_call: TRBV5-4; cdr3_aa: CASSLLQSGTGETQYF
j_call: TRBJ2-7; d_call: -; v_call: TRBV7-9; cdr3_aa: CASSQLYEQYF
j_call: TRBJ2-1; d_call: -; v_call: TRBV5-4; cdr3_aa: CASSLEGEYNEQFF
j_call: TRBJ1-1; d_call: -; v_call: TRBV19; cdr3_aa: CASLGGPEAFF
j_call: TRBJ2-5; d_call: -; v_call: TRBV28; cdr3_aa: CASSLLNQETQYF
j_call: TRBJ1-2; d_call: TRBD1; v_call: TRBV15; cdr3_aa: CATSRIHDRGTNYGYTF
j_call: TRBJ1-2; d_call: -; v_call: TRBV28; cdr3_aa: CASSRARSHYGYTF
j_call: TRBJ2-7; d_call: -; v_call: TRBV20-1; cdr3_aa: CSAFGLSTTYEQYF
j_call: TRBJ2-7; d_call: -; v_call: TRBV27; cdr3_aa: CASGDFYEQYF
j_call: TRBJ2-1; d_call: TRBD2; v_call: TRBV11-2; cdr3_aa: CASSFTGLGQFF
j_call: TRBJ2-1; d_call: -; v_call: TRBV9; cdr3_aa: CASSAPHGPNNEQFF
j_call: TRBJ1-1; d_call: -; v_call: TRBV4-1; cdr3_aa: CASSQAGQGEAFF
j_call: TRBJ1-5; d_call: -; v_call: TRBV7-8; cdr3_aa: CASSLATAPDSNQPQHF
j_call: TRBJ2-7; d_call: -; v_call: TRBV28; cdr3_aa: CARVGVPRQYEQYF
j_call: TRBJ1-2; d_call: TRBD1; v_call: TRBV7-9; cdr3_aa: CASRGAGGQPNYGYTF